This is a list of T cell receptor beta chains from one sample in a study of metastatic and nonmetastatic thyroid tumors. Using MiXCR, TCRdb re-called clones from the PCR reads. The sample yields 30,000 to 35,000 clones, about 29% seen once. Specimen: blood. Receptors were obtained from a female donor with papillary thyroid cancer or a benign thyroid nodule (not recorded which). Some clones in this sample may be carry-over from other donors' samples. Both conserved end residues are trimmed from each CDR3.

CDR3	J	V
SANVRDTEAF	TRBJ1-1	TRBV20-1
SARRQGGYQETQY	TRBJ2-5	TRBV20-1
ASSLAAGVGYEQY	TRBJ2-7	TRBV5-1
ASSLGRGGTEAF	TRBJ1-1	TRBV11-3
ASSPTKTGLGFRYT	TRBJ1-2	TRBV27
ASSRDRGMGNEQF	TRBJ2-1	TRBV5-5
ASSLGGRSSYEQY	TRBJ2-7	TRBV5-4
ASSPRLAGGFEQY	TRBJ2-7	TRBV27
ASSYRGPNTEAF	TRBJ1-1	TRBV6-2/TRBV6-3
ASSEAAGGGGYT	TRBJ1-2	TRBV2
ASSELRSGPHPKNIQY	TRBJ2-4	TRBV25-1
SARDGVRDYEQY	TRBJ2-7	TRBV20-1
ASNPGLEDYEQY	TRBJ2-7	TRBV19
ASSHPQLVANYGYT	TRBJ1-2	TRBV3-1
STPRQGTNEKLF	TRBJ1-4	TRBV20-1
ASSRVSGQTPHTDTQY	TRBJ2-3	TRBV25-1
ASSLGIWGTGGYNEQF	TRBJ2-1	TRBV11-3
AWSARIGRARETQY	TRBJ2-5	TRBV30
ASSLEGHGSSWANVLT	TRBJ2-6	TRBV27
ASSFGAYEQY	TRBJ2-7	TRBV7-2
ASSERTGGAETQY	TRBJ2-5	TRBV6-4
ASRVSSGNTIY	TRBJ1-3	TRBV2
ASSFGDGYEQY	TRBJ2-7	TRBV7-2
SASTSGGRGGNYQF	TRBJ2-1	TRBV20-1
ASTQRGTSASYEQY	TRBJ2-7	TRBV11-2
ASSFQDRANTEAF	TRBJ1-1	TRBV7-9
ASSLSGPMSGYT	TRBJ1-2	TRBV5-1
ASSPPGLTEETQY	TRBJ2-5	TRBV18
SARRRDRAKYEQY	TRBJ2-7	TRBV20-1
ASSLTGARAF	TRBJ1-1	TRBV12-3/TRBV12-4
ASSRAGSHTDTQY	TRBJ2-3	TRBV18
ASSIPGTSGGNEQF	TRBJ2-1	TRBV19
SARKGSGYTEAF	TRBJ1-1	TRBV20-1
ASRAGAMNTEAF	TRBJ1-1	TRBV19
ASGWGASEQY	TRBJ2-7	TRBV18
VSSVLGQVIFYEQF	TRBJ2-1	TRBV6-4
ASSQGTGLTDTQY	TRBJ2-3	TRBV4-1
ASSEPPGQLNTEAF	TRBJ1-1	TRBV9
ASSLKGYETQY	TRBJ2-5	TRBV19
ASSGRGPQEQPQH	TRBJ1-5	TRBV7-9
ASSGQGEAGELF	TRBJ2-2	TRBV25-1
ASSIGQLNYGYT	TRBJ1-2	TRBV19
SAGPLESYEQY	TRBJ2-7	TRBV20-1
ASSKGASYEQY	TRBJ2-7	TRBV2
ATTPGKGVYEQY	TRBJ2-7	TRBV19
ASWDDGSTQY	TRBJ2-3	TRBV12-3/TRBV12-4
ASSPGQGAPPEAF	TRBJ1-1	TRBV6-1
ASSMRTGGSNEQF	TRBJ2-1	TRBV19
ASSLGTAEETQY	TRBJ2-5	TRBV7-3
ASSTDNRGYYEQY	TRBJ2-7	TRBV11-2
SADRSGNFGDEQF	TRBJ2-1	TRBV20-1
ASSLGTSNEQY	TRBJ2-7	TRBV7-2
AWTPRGRDRNQPQH	TRBJ1-5	TRBV30
ASKGHSYEQY	TRBJ2-7	TRBV27
ANSISGGAVFQY	TRBJ2-5	TRBV7-2
ASSQVRQGESYT	TRBJ1-2	TRBV14
ASSGWENTGELF	TRBJ2-2	TRBV6-1
ASKRGLAGGKNTGELF	TRBJ2-2	TRBV5-1
SARRELGGELF	TRBJ2-2	TRBV20-1
ASSLDGAGGSYGYT	TRBJ1-2	TRBV28